The present TCR beta chain was sequenced within a study of post-analysis software for immune sequencing data. Regarding the study as a whole: Comparison of patients with controls showed four or five TRBV segments more frequent in patients, TRBV5-6, TRBV5-1 and TRBV20-1 among them.

This clonotype was recorded a few times. No antigen is known for it. cDNA libraries for TCR beta contained unique molecular identifiers. T cells numbering about 1 to 11 million yielded around 500,000 cDNA molecules. TCRdb called the PCR reads again in MiXCR, with one record for every CDR3 protein. The sample includes about 560,000 distinct CDR3 sequences, 44% of them seen just once. Germline V gene sequence: CDR1 SGHRS, CDR2 YFSETQ. V dropped 5 bases and J dropped 5; count of bases not matched to a gene: 2. The CDR3 totals 14 residues. Sequences were obtained from blood. This chain uses TRBV5-1 with TRBJ2-3, with 13 bases that match TRBD2. The sequence derives from a girl aged 10-17 years with multiple sclerosis. The CDR3 reads CASRTSGGIDTQYF. CDR3 nucleotide sequence: TGCGCCAGCAGGACTAGCGGGGGGATAGATACGCAGTATTTT. Together with reference TRBV5-1 and TRBJ2-3, the CDR3 gives the full variable domain: KAGVTQTPRYLIKTRGQQVTLSCSPISGHRSVSWYQQTPGQGLQFLFEYFSETQRNKGNFPGRFSGRQFSNSRSEMNVSTLELGDSALYLCASRTSGGIDTQYFGPGTRLTVL.